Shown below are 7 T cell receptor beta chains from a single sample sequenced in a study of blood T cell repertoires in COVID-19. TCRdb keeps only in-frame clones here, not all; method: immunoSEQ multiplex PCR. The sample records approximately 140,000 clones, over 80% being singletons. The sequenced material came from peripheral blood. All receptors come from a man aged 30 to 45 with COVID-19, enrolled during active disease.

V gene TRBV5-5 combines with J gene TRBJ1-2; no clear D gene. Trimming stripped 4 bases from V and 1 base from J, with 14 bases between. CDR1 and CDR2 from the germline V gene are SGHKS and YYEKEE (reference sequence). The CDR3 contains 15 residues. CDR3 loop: CASSPGAGDNYGYTF. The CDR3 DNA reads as TGTGCCAGCAGCCCTGGTGCCGGGGATAACTATGGCTACACCTTC.

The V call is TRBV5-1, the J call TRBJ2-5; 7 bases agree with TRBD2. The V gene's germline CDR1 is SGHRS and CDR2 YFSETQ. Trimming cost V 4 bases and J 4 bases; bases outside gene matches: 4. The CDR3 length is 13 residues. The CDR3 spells CASSPPGGETQYF. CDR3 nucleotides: TGCGCCAGCAGCCCCCCGGGGGGAGAGACCCAGTACTTC.

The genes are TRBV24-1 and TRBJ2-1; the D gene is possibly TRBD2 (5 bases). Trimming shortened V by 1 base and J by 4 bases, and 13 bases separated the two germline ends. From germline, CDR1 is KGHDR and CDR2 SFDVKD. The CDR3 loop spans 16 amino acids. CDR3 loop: CATSDFGSTRYNEQFF. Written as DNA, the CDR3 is TGTGCCACCAGTGATTTTGGGAGTACTAGGTACAATGAGCAGTTCTTC.

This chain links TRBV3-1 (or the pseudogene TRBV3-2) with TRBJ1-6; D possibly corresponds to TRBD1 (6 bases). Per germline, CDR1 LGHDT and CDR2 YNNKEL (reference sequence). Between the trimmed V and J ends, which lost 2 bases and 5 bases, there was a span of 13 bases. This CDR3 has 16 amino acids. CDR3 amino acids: CASSQNTGIDNSPLHF. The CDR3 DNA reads TGTGCCAGCAGCCAAAACACAGGGATCGATAATTCACCCCTCCACTTT.

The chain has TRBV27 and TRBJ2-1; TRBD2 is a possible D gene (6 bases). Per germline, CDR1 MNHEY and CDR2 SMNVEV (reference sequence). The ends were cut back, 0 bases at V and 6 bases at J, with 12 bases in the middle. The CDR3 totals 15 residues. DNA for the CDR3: TGTGCCAGCAGTTTATCAGGGGACTTCTTCAATGAGCAGTTCTTC. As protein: CASSLSGDFFNEQFF.

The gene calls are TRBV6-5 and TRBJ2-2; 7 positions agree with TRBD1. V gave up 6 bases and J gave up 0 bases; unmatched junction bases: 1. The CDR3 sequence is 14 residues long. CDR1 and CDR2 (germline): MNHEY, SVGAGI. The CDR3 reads CASRDRANTGELFF. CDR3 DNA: TGTGCCAGCAGAGACAGGGCGAACACCGGGGAGCTGTTTTTT.

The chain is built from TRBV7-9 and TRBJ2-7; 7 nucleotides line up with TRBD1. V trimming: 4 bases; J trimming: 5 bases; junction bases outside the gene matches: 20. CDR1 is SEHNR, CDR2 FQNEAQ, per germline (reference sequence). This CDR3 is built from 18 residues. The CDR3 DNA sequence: TGTGCCAGCAGCTCCCGGGAACCACAGGGGCTGGAAATAGACGAGCAGTACTTC. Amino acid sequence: CASSSREPQGLEIDEQYF.